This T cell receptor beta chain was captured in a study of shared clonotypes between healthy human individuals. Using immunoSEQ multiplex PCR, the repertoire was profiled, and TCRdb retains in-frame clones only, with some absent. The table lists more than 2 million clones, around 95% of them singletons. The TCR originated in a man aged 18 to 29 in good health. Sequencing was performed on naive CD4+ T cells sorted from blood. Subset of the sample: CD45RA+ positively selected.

This chain's CDR3 is CASSHNRDPNYGYTF. The CDR3 DNA is TGCGCCAGCAGCCATAACAGGGACCCCAACTATGGCTACACCTTC. The chain carries TRBV4-1 and TRBJ1-2; D may be TRBD1 (6 bases). V was clipped by 3 bases and J by 2 bases, with 13 bases between them. The CDR3 consists of 15 residues. Germline V gene sequence: CDR1 MGHRA, CDR2 YSYEKL.